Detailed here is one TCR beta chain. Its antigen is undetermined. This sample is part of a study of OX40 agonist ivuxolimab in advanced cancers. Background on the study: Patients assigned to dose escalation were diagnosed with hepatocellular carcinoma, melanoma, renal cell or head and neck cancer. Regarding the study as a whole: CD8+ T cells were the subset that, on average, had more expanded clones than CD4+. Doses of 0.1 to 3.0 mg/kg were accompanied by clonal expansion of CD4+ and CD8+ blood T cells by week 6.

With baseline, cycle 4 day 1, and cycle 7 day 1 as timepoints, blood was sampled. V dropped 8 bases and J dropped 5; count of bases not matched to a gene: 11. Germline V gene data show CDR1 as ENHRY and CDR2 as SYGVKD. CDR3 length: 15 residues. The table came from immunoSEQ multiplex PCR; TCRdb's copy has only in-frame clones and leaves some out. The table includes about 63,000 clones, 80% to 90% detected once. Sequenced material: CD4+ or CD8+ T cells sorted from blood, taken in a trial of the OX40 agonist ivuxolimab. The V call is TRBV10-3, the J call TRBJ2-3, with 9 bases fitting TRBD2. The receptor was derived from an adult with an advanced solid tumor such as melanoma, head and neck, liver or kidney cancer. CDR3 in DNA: TGTGCCATCTCCCCCCTAGCGGGAATGGGAGATACGCAGTATTTT. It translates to CAISPLAGMGDTQYF.